The clone carrying this T cell receptor (beta chain) is classed as large (0.1 to 1%). As yet, its antigen is unknown. Treg sorting used a CD4+CD25+CD127-/low gate. Study conclusions and caveats: Greatest tumor Treg TCR overlap was with tumor naive CD4+ cells. In terms of TCR gene usage, tumor memory CD4+ T cells clustered together with blood and lymph node memory CD4+ cells, as well as with lymph node naive CD4+ cells. Naive CD4+ cells shared around 13% of tumor Treg sequences.

Trimming removed 5 bases from V and 5 bases from J; junction bases left unmatched: 6. The CDR3 runs 14 residues. Amplification of TRBV12-4/TRBJ1-2 clonotypes used adaptor-ligated barcode primers. TCRdb redid the calling of the multiplex PCR reads with MiXCR, one entry per CDR3 protein. The data contain 500 to 600 distinct CDR3 sequences, roughly 18% of them singletons. This TCR derives from a female donor with breast cancer. The J gene is TRBJ1-2, the V gene TRBV12-3 or TRBV12-4, with 9 bases aligning to TRBD1. Sequenced: tumor-infiltrating Tregs sorted from the breast tumor. This chain's CDR3 is CASSPRTGAYGYTF. The CDR3 DNA reads TGTGCCAGCAGTCCGCGGACAGGGGCATATGGCTACACCTTC.